A single sample gave rise to the 17 T cell receptor beta chains below, sequenced in a study of blood T cell repertoires in COVID-19. Only in-frame clones appear in the TCRdb table, and some are missing; sequencing was by immunoSEQ multiplex PCR. The sample includes 100,000 to 150,000 clones, about 85% seen only once; the top ten take roughly 27%. The sample was peripheral blood. These receptors were collected from a woman aged 80 or over with acute or convalescent COVID-19.

V gene TRBV5-4 combines with J gene TRBJ2-1, with D tentatively TRBD1 (5 bases). The germline V gene encodes CDR1 SGHNT and CDR2 YYREEE (reference sequence). The CDR3 loop spans 18 amino acids. The V end was cut by 1 base, the J end by 0 bases, with 17 bases between. CDR3 nucleotide sequence: TGTGCCAGCAGCTTGCTAAGGGGCGAAGGGGTCTCCTACAATGAGCAGTTCTTC. As protein: CASSLLRGEGVSYNEQFF.

The chain has TRBV6-2 or TRBV6-3 and TRBJ2-1, with 14 nucleotides matching TRBD2. The germline CDR1 and CDR2 sequences are MNHEY and SVGEGT. Unmatched junction bases numbered 9, after V lost 5 bases and J lost 6 bases. The CDR3 has 17 amino acids. The CDR3 is CASSSRTSGGRGNEQFF. The CDR3 DNA follows: TGTGCCAGCAGTAGCCGGACTAGCGGGGGGAGGGGCAATGAGCAGTTCTTC.

J is TRBJ1-1 and V is TRBV7-2; D gene uncertain. The CDR3 contains 13 residues. Germline V gives CDR1 SGHTA, CDR2 FQGNSA. V was trimmed by 1 base and J by 10 bases, leaving 13 bases between them. The CDR3: CASSLDTRPGAFF. CDR3 bases: TGTGCCAGCAGCTTAGACACGAGGCCTGGAGCTTTCTTT.

The V gene is TRBV7-9, the J gene TRBJ1-4; tentatively, D is TRBD1 (5 bases). The CDR3 is 13 residues long. Germline loops: CDR1 SEHNR, CDR2 FQNEAQ (reference sequence). V gave up 1 base and J gave up 13 bases, with 13 bases separating them. The CDR3 loop reads CASSLGGDSLLFF. The CDR3 bases are TGTGCCAGCAGCTTAGGGGGGGACTCTCTACTGTTTTTT.

V gene TRBV19 combines with J gene TRBJ1-4; D unclear. The CDR3 covers 11 residues. Germline CDR1 LNHDA, CDR2 SQIVND (reference sequence). V was shortened by 4 bases and J by 7 bases, with 4 bases between the two germline ends. The CDR3 loop is CASSRAEKLFF. In nucleotides, the CDR3 is TGTGCCAGTAGTAGAGCTGAAAAACTGTTTTTT.

This rearrangement joins TRBV29-1 to TRBJ1-2, with D uncertain. Between the trimmed V and J ends, which lost 6 bases and 7 bases, there was a span of 9 bases. The CDR3 runs to 10 residues. The V gene's germline CDR1 is SQVTM and CDR2 ANQGSEA. CDR3 region: CSVHEVGYTF. The CDR3 bases are TGCAGCGTCCACGAGGTTGGCTACACCTTC.

The chain is built from TRBV15 and TRBJ2-6; D perhaps matches TRBD1 (6 bases). Germline V gene data show CDR1 as LNHNV and CDR2 as YYDKDF (reference sequence). Trimming removed 6 bases at V and 0 bases at J, with 9 bases between. The CDR3 totals 15 residues. The CDR3 DNA reads TGTGCCACCAGTACAGGGAGCTCTGGGGCCAACGTCCTGACTTTC. It encodes CATSTGSSGANVLTF.

The chain employs TRBV25-1 and TRBJ1-1; D possibly corresponds to TRBD1 (6 bases). The V and J ends lost 1 base and 8 bases respectively, with 14 bases between them. The CDR3 contains 14 residues. Germline-derived CDR1 and CDR2 are MGHDK and SYGVNS. The CDR3 region has the DNA TGTGCCAGCAGTGAATCCGGACAGCCCCGCGAAGCTTTCTTT. It yields the protein CASSESGQPREAFF.

The J gene is TRBJ1-5, the V gene TRBV28; tentative D call: TRBD1 (5 bases). Germline V gene sequence: CDR1 MDHEN, CDR2 SYDVKM. CDR3 size: 14 residues. V was pared by 3 bases and J by 0 bases, with 6 bases between. DNA of the CDR3: TGTGCCAGCAGTTTGGACATTAGCAATCAGCCCCAGCATTTT. Translation gives CASSLDISNQPQHF. The complete variable domain, with remaining parts taken from reference TRBV28 and TRBJ1-5, reads DVKVTQSSRYLVKRTGEKVFLECVQDMDHENMFWYRQDPGLGLRLIYFSYDVKMKEKGDIPEGYSVSREKKERFSLILESASTNQTSMYLCASSLDISNQPQHFGDGTRLSIL.

This rearrangement joins TRBV5-1 to TRBJ2-5, with D possibly TRBD2 on 5 matching bases. Trimming pared 4 bases from V and 4 bases from J, leaving 11 bases between. This CDR3 is 13 amino acids long. Germline V lookup: CDR1 SGHRS, CDR2 YFSETQ. For the CDR3, the DNA is TGCGCCAGCAGCCCAGAGGGAGCAGAGACCCAGTACTTC. Amino acid sequence: CASSPEGAETQYF.

This chain connects TRBV5-4 to TRBJ2-7, with 8 positions matching TRBD1. The CDR3 has 15 residues. The J segment lost 5 bases and the V segment lost 3 bases, leaving 10 bases of the junction unmatched. Germline V gene data show CDR1 as SGHNT and CDR2 as YYREEE (reference sequence). This chain's CDR3 is CASSWDGDRSNEQYV. The CDR3, as DNA: TGTGCCAGCAGCTGGGACGGGGACAGGAGCAACGAGCAGTACGTC.

The chain carries TRBV7-9 and TRBJ2-2; possibly TRBD2 for D (5 bases). Deletions cut 7 bases from V and 0 bases from J, with 18 bases between. Germline V gene lookup returns CDR1 SEHNR and CDR2 FQNEAQ (reference sequence). The CDR3 extends over 17 amino acids. The CDR3: CASTNPRGKTNTGELFF. The CDR3 DNA follows: TGTGCCAGCACAAACCCGAGAGGGAAAACGAACACCGGGGAGCTGTTTTTT.

The chain employs TRBV5-1 and TRBJ2-3; D ambiguous. The germline V gene has CDR1 SGHRS and CDR2 YFSETQ. V was shortened by 5 bases and J by 0 bases, with 10 bases between the two germline ends. The CDR3 has 14 residues. The DNA of the CDR3 is TGCGCCAGCAGTCCCCAGACTAGCACAGATACGCAGTATTTT. Protein sequence: CASSPQTSTDTQYF.

This chain links TRBV7-2 with TRBJ1-1; D call uncertain. The germline CDR1 and CDR2 sequences are SGHTA and FQGNSA. V was shortened by 5 bases and J by 0 bases, with 7 bases between the two germline ends. This CDR3 contains 13 residues. The CDR3 nucleotides read TGTGCCAGCAGCGAGAGGGTGAACACTGAAGCTTTCTTT. Amino acid sequence: CASSERVNTEAFF.

V is TRBV14 and J is TRBJ1-1; the D is unclear. Germline values: CDR1 SGHDN, CDR2 FVKESK. This CDR3 comprises 15 residues. V lost 1 base to trimming and J lost 0 bases, with 9 bases between them. CDR3 in DNA: TGTGCCAGCAGCCAAGCGGTTCGGTTGAACACTGAAGCTTTCTTT. Its protein product is CASSQAVRLNTEAFF.

The chain uses TRBV13 and TRBJ2-3, with 8 positions matching TRBD2. Germline V lookup: CDR1 PRHDT, CDR2 FYEKMQ (reference sequence). The CDR3 consists of 16 residues. V was pared by 2 bases and J by 0 bases, with 4 bases of the junction left unmatched. The chain's CDR3 is CASSLLRGGSTDTQYF. CDR3 coding DNA: TGTGCCAGCAGCTTACTTCGGGGGGGTAGCACAGATACGCAGTATTTT.

This clone was seen more than once but under ten times. This chain connects TRBV20-1 to TRBJ1-1; D uncertain. The germline V gene encodes CDR1 DFQATT and CDR2 SNEGSKA (reference sequence). Deletions cut 6 bases from V and 2 bases from J, with 7 bases between. The CDR3 consists of 11 residues. CDR3 bases: TGCAGTGCCTCGGGAAACACTGAAGCTTTCTTT. It is translated as CSASGNTEAFF.